This is a list of T cell receptor beta chains from one sample in a study of response to subunit inactivated influenza vaccine. TCRdb fed the RT-PCR reads into MiXCR, producing one record per CDR3 protein. The table lists 860,000 or so distinct CDR3 sequences, approximately 22% of them singletons. This specimen was PBMCs from blood, taken more than 4 days after vaccination. The receptors come from a man aged 50 or older who received an inactivated influenza vaccine. CDR3s include the opening cysteine and the closing phenylalanine or tryptophan. The size of a clone is reported for some rows only, either as once, few or many, or as a class for expanded clones.

>-|TRBV14|TRBJ2-1
CASSPREGLYNEQFF
>-|TRBV12-5|TRBJ2-1
CASGLASIAGGKNEQFF
>-|TRBV20-1|TRBJ2-3
CSARKTGGTGTQYF
>-|TRBV5-1|TRBJ2-2
CASSLGLYTGELFF
>few|TRBV6-1|TRBJ1-5
CASGDTGGPNQPQHF
>many|TRBV10-2|TRBJ1-2
CASTTSPANYGYTF
>-|TRBV6-1|TRBJ2-3
CASSASGNTDTQYF
>-|TRBV5-1|TRBJ2-1
CASSNRAGNNEQFF
>many|TRBV9|TRBJ2-1
CASSVDPGLAGEQFF
>-|TRBV7-9|TRBJ1-2
CASTNTGIYGYTF
>-|TRBV28|TRBJ1-4
CASQEQGRKLFF
>-|TRBV9|TRBJ2-3
CASTSGAGGPDTQYF
>-|TRBV12-3/TRBV12-4|TRBJ2-3
CASSQARGQYF
>-|TRBV4-1|TRBJ2-5
CASSQAPNTQETQYF
>-|TRBV14|TRBJ2-7
CASSHRDPGNDIYEQYF
>-|TRBV2|TRBJ1-2
CASSEGPGGDVYGYTF
>-|TRBV7-2|TRBJ2-4
CASSPMTGNGIQYF
>-|TRBV29-1|TRBJ2-1
CSVVDYNEQFF
>-|TRBV7-8|TRBJ2-7
CASSSSVGYEQYF
>-|TRBV5-1|TRBJ2-7
CASTYSLGMSSYEQYF
>-|TRBV13|TRBJ2-3
CAISRELYSGGSSTDTQYF
>-|TRBV5-6|TRBJ1-5
CASSSRAGGHQPQHF
>few|TRBV12-3/TRBV12-4|TRBJ1-4
CASSRPRFRRRELFF
>-|TRBV30|TRBJ2-7
CAWSHRLSYEQYF
>-|TRBV7-9|TRBJ1-3
CASSLVRGGSSGNTIYF
>-|TRBV20-1|TRBJ1-2
CSARKGTGGSGYTF
>-|TRBV25-1|TRBJ1-6
CASSEWQGGSPLHF
>-|TRBV28|TRBJ2-1
CASSPVAGVSYNEQFF
>-|TRBV7-9|TRBJ2-7
CASVRGNSYEQYF
>-|TRBV20-1|TRBJ1-6
CSATGSLNSPLHF
>-|TRBV29-1|TRBJ2-3
CSATEGLAGGKYTDTQYF
>-|TRBV7-2|TRBJ1-6
CASSPSGKNSPLHF
>-|TRBV20-1|TRBJ2-1
CSARGHFLSSYNEQFF
>-|TRBV19|TRBJ2-7
CASSPGQGMVYEQYF
>-|TRBV5-1|TRBJ2-3
CASILGTGGFGDTQYF
>few|TRBV20-1|TRBJ2-1
CSAMMRGRRSYNEQFF
>many|TRBV20-1|TRBJ1-3
CSASQGSPGNTIYF
>few|TRBV7-9|TRBJ2-7
CASSLDGLYEQYF
>few|TRBV5-1|TRBJ2-7
CASSFVGGAVYEQYF
>few|TRBV7-6|TRBJ1-5
CASSRHRGGQPQHF
>-|TRBV29-1|TRBJ2-2
CSAERGANTGELFF
>-|TRBV7-2|TRBJ2-5
CASSLLGGLGETQYF
>-|TRBV28|TRBJ1-1
CASSLLSRGLMNTEAFF
>-|TRBV20-1|TRBJ2-7
CSAGLDSYEQYF
>many|TRBV7-3|TRBJ1-6
CASSLGYNSPLHF
>-|TRBV12-5|TRBJ2-7
CASGLVDGYEQYF
>few|TRBV4-2|TRBJ1-6
CASSQRGGDSPLHF
>-|TRBV5-6|TRBJ2-7
CASSSLRGRDEQYF